This T cell receptor beta chain comes out of a study of cytotoxic CD8 clonotypes in ibrutinib-treated CLL. Study-level background: Mean values per sample were a few hundred thousand productive templates and more than 90,000 productive rearrangements. General study points: With treatment, public clonotypes, which were uncommon, either contracted or remained stable. Baseline values of clonality outstripped age-matched healthy donors and followed circulating CD8+ T-cell counts.

Using immunoSEQ multiplex PCR, the repertoire was profiled, and TCRdb retains in-frame clones only, with some absent. This sample has approximately 140,000 clones; about 80% occur once, and the top ten carry approximately 27%. Looked up from germline, CDR1 is SGHRS and CDR2 is YFSETQ. This CDR3 region has 16 residues. V trimming: 0 bases; J trimming: 6 bases; junction bases outside the gene matches: 7. A remark on this clone: Its matching antigen is unknown.

This chain links TRBV5-1 with TRBJ2-3, with 10 bases fitting TRBD1. This clonotype was obtained from a human donor with chronic lymphocytic leukemia. The sequencing used PBMCs, collected after 12 months of ibrutinib treatment. CDR3 amino acids: CASSLGGPDRGDTQYF. The DNA of the CDR3 is TGCGCCAGCAGCTTGGGAGGCCCGGACAGGGGGGATACGCAGTATTTT.